These T cell receptor beta chains were read from a single sample in a study of cytomegalovirus exposure and HLA in healthy donors. Repertoires were generated with immunoSEQ multiplex PCR, while TCRdb's copy carries only in-frame clones and drops some. Of about 110,000 clones in the sample, around 76% were seen once. Sequencing input: PBMCs. These receptors were taken from a man between 18 and 29 years old in good health and CMV-seronegative. The CDR3 runs from the conserved cysteine through the conserved F or W. D genes are given only for firm matches. Not every row has a clone size; where given, it reads once, few, many or a size class.

d_gene: -
abundance: -
v_gene: TRBV5-6
j_gene: TRBJ2-7
CDR3nt: TGTGCCAGCAGCTTGGGCGGCTACGAGCAGTACTTC
CDR3aa: CASSLGGYEQYF

d_gene: TRBD1
abundance: -
v_gene: TRBV2
j_gene: TRBJ2-1
CDR3nt: TGTGCCAGCAGTTCCCAGGGGGCGAAGTTCTTC
CDR3aa: CASSSQGAKFF

d_gene: -
abundance: -
v_gene: TRBV6-6
j_gene: TRBJ2-5
CDR3nt: TGTGCCAGCAACCTAGGGGTCATTAAAGAGACCCAGTACTTC
CDR3aa: CASNLGVIKETQYF

d_gene: TRBD1
abundance: -
v_gene: TRBV5-4
j_gene: TRBJ1-4
CDR3nt: TGTGCCAGCAGCGGGGACAGGGGGCTGGGGGCAACTAATGAAAAACTGTTTTTT
CDR3aa: CASSGDRGLGATNEKLFF

d_gene: TRBD1
abundance: -
v_gene: TRBV7-3
j_gene: TRBJ2-7
CDR3nt: TGTGCCAGCAGAACTCGTACAGGGGGACAGCCCATCTACGAGCAGTACTTC
CDR3aa: CASRTRTGGQPIYEQYF

d_gene: TRBD1
abundance: once
v_gene: TRBV5-8
j_gene: TRBJ1-2
CDR3nt: TGTGCCAGCAGCGCGCCTCCGGGACAGGGGAAGTATGGCTACACCTTC
CDR3aa: CASSAPPGQGKYGYTF

d_gene: -
abundance: -
v_gene: TRBV9
j_gene: TRBJ2-2
CDR3nt: TGTGCCAGCAGCGTACCTCTTAGGGGGACGGCGAACACCGGGGAGCTGTTTTTT
CDR3aa: CASSVPLRGTANTGELFF

d_gene: -
abundance: -
v_gene: TRBV28
j_gene: TRBJ1-5
CDR3nt: TGTGCCAGCAGTTTCGGACAGAGGTACAATCAGCCCCAGCATTTT
CDR3aa: CASSFGQRYNQPQHF

d_gene: -
abundance: -
v_gene: TRBV6-1
j_gene: TRBJ2-7
CDR3nt: TGTGCCAGCAGTGCGCGGACAAACTCCTACGAGCAGTACTTC
CDR3aa: CASSARTNSYEQYF

d_gene: -
abundance: -
v_gene: TRBV19
j_gene: TRBJ1-2
CDR3nt: TGTGCCAGTAGTGGGCCTAGAGGGGGCACCTTC
CDR3aa: CASSGPRGGTF

d_gene: -
abundance: once
v_gene: TRBV19
j_gene: TRBJ2-5
CDR3nt: TGTGCCAGTAGTCCGGCAGGGCAAGAGACCCAGTACTTC
CDR3aa: CASSPAGQETQYF

d_gene: TRBD1
abundance: few
v_gene: TRBV27
j_gene: TRBJ1-2
CDR3nt: TGTGCCAGCAGTCCGCGACAGGGATGGGTAACCTTC
CDR3aa: CASSPRQGWVTF

d_gene: -
abundance: -
v_gene: TRBV9
j_gene: TRBJ2-3
CDR3nt: TGTGCCAGCAGCCCCCGTTTGAGGGGGGGCGTAACAGATACGCAGTATTTT
CDR3aa: CASSPRLRGGVTDTQYF

d_gene: -
abundance: -
v_gene: TRBV12-5
j_gene: TRBJ1-5
CDR3nt: TGTGCTAGTGGTTTGGAGGCGGGGCCCCAGCATTTT
CDR3aa: CASGLEAGPQHF

d_gene: TRBD2
abundance: -
v_gene: TRBV7-3
j_gene: TRBJ2-1
CDR3nt: TGTGCCAGCAGCGTAGCGGGGGGCTACAATGAGCAGTTCTTC
CDR3aa: CASSVAGGYNEQFF

d_gene: TRBD1
abundance: -
v_gene: TRBV5-1
j_gene: TRBJ2-1
CDR3nt: TGCGCCAGCAGCTCGGAGGGGACAGGGTCGGATGAGCAGTTCTTC
CDR3aa: CASSSEGTGSDEQFF

d_gene: -
abundance: few
v_gene: TRBV16
j_gene: TRBJ2-7
CDR3nt: TGTGCCAGCAGCCAACCCTCGACAGCTCGGCAGTACTTC
CDR3aa: CASSQPSTARQYF